The source of this T cell receptor beta chain is a study of cytomegalovirus exposure and HLA in healthy donors. Overall study results and limits: With further analysis later on, most CMV-associated TCR beta chains appeared HLA-restricted.

PCR employed 60 Vbeta and 13 Jbeta primers. Sequencing used immunoSEQ multiplex PCR; TCRdb keeps in-frame clones, though not all of them. The table records 140,000 or so clones, around 75% of them present only once. Germline V gene sequence: CDR1 SGHKS, CDR2 YYEKEE (reference sequence). The ends were cut back, 2 bases at V and 8 bases at J, with 14 bases in the middle. The CDR3 loop spans 14 amino acids. Notes on this clone: Its antigen is currently unknown.

Sequencing was performed on PBMCs. This receptor was obtained from a middle-aged woman in good health and CMV-seronegative. J is TRBJ2-1 and V is TRBV5-5, with a tentative D call TRBD2 (5 bases). The CDR3 DNA follows: TGTGCCAGCAGCTTCCGTGCCGGGATCGATGAGCAGTTCTTC. It specifies CASSFRAGIDEQFF. Using reference TRBV5-5 and TRBJ2-1 for the parts outside the CDR3, the full variable domain is DAGVTQSPTHLIKTRGQQVTLRCSPISGHKSVSWYQQVLGQGPQFIFQYYEKEERGRGNFPDRFSARQFPNYSSELNVNALLLGDSALYLCASSFRAGIDEQFFGPGTRLTVL.